This TCR beta chain appears in the sequencing data of a study of blood T cell repertoires in COVID-19. About the study: The samples span acute and convalescent COVID-19 from the United States, Italy and Spain.

With 3 bases removed from V and 2 bases from J, the gap between germline ends came to 14 bases. The CDR3 runs 16 residues. Germline assignment: CDR1 LNHNV and CDR2 YYDKDF (reference sequence). Clones were sequenced by immunoSEQ multiplex PCR, and TCRdb holds only the in-frame ones, with some missing. The sample consists of 200,000 to 250,000 clones, around 87% of them appearing once. The rearrangement uses TRBV15 and TRBJ1-3, with D unclear. The clonotype comes from a woman aged 70-85 years with active or convalescent COVID-19. The specimen was peripheral blood. CDR3 protein: CATSSGRVATGNTIYF. The CDR3 coding sequence is TGTGCCACCAGCAGTGGTCGGGTAGCGACTGGAAACACCATATATTTT.